The next 4 T cell receptor beta chains were all read from a single sample in a study of human T cells and chemical hapten exposure. Time point here: pre-sensitization, week 0. Treatment given: therapeutic diphenylcyclopropenone sensitization with weekly scalp DPC. Via MiXCR, TCRdb re-called the RACE reads, giving one row per CDR3 protein. The sample records around 260,000 distinct CDR3 sequences, 7.5% to 9% being singletons. The sequenced sample was whole blood, obtained in connection with sensitization to the hapten diphenylcyclopropenone (DPC). The receptors shown here come from a woman between 35 and 50 years old with alopecia areata. Some clones in this sample may be carry-over from other donors' samples.

This clonotype was detected many times. V gene TRBV27 combines with J gene TRBJ2-2; unclear D gene. Trimming stripped 6 bases from V and 2 bases from J, with 10 bases between. Germline loops: CDR1 MNHEY, CDR2 SMNVEV (reference sequence). The CDR3 extends over 14 amino acids. Here the CDR3 reads CASSPVSNTGELFF. CDR3 coding DNA: TGTGCCAGCAGCCCGGTTTCAAACACCGGGGAGCTGTTTTTT.

Written as DNA, the CDR3 is TGCAGTGCCGAACTCACAGGGGGAAGGCAGCCCCAGCATTTT. Protein: CSAELTGGRQPQHF. The chain joins TRBV20-1 to TRBJ1-5; TRBD1 agrees at 8 bases. CDR1 is DFQATT, CDR2 SNEGSKA, per germline (reference sequence). J lost 7 bases, V lost 6 bases, and 11 bases had no gene match. The CDR3 sequence is 14 residues long.

The chain carries TRBV6-2 or TRBV6-3 and TRBJ2-1; D is uncertain. The ends were cut back, 6 bases at V and 5 bases at J, with 8 bases in the middle. The CDR3 runs 12 residues. Germline CDR1 reads MNHEY; CDR2 reads SVGEGT. The CDR3 coding sequence is TGTGCCAGCAGCTCCCAGGACAATGAGCAGTTCTTC. Its protein is CASSSQDNEQFF.

V is TRBV20-1 and J is TRBJ2-7; D remains unclear. The CDR3 has 14 amino acids. Germline CDR1 reads DFQATT; CDR2 reads SNEGSKA (reference sequence). Trimming pared 3 bases from V and 4 bases from J, leaving 16 bases between. CDR3 region: CSASVGGMAYEQYF. The CDR3 region has the DNA TGCAGTGCTAGTGTCGGCGGAATGGCGTACGAGCAGTACTTC.